These 24 T cell receptor beta chains were sequenced from one sample in a study of radiation and T cells in renal cell carcinoma. Assay used: immunoSEQ multiplex PCR; TCRdb lists only in-frame clones, some missing. The sample holds roughly 92,000 clones, roughly 82% seen once. Time point here: blood 4 weeks post-SBRT, at nephrectomy. Treatment denoted: 15 Gy SBRT to primary tumor, nephrectomy 4 weeks later. Sequenced here: blood, sampled from a patient whose treatment included radiotherapy and nephrectomy. Receptor source: a man in his sixties with renal cell carcinoma.

This rearrangement joins TRBV10-3 to TRBJ2-3; 7 bases map to TRBD2. Unmatched junction bases numbered 7, after V lost 3 bases and J lost 4 bases. The length of the CDR3 is 15 residues. The germline V gene has CDR1 ENHRY and CDR2 SYGVKD. DNA of the CDR3: TGTGCCATCAGTGACTCCGGACTAGTAGCAGATACGCAGTATTTT. Encoded protein: CAISDSGLVADTQYF.

This rearrangement joins TRBV5-1 to TRBJ2-7; D might be TRBD2 (5 bases). This CDR3 has 15 amino acids. The germline V gene has CDR1 SGHRS and CDR2 YFSETQ. The V end lost 4 bases, the J end lost 2 bases, and 16 bases lay between the germline ends. In nucleotides, the CDR3 is TGCGCCAGCAGCCCCGGGGAGACTCGCCCCTACGAGCAGTACTTC. Amino acids: CASSPGETRPYEQYF.

In its sample, this clone was seen once. The V gene is TRBV11-3, the J gene TRBJ2-7, with 8 bases identical to TRBD1. In germline, CDR1 is SGHNT, CDR2 YENEEA. With V trimmed by 5 bases and J by 2 bases, 2 bases remained unmatched. CDR3 size: 13 residues. The CDR3, as DNA: TGTGCCAGCAGCCTGGACAGGGCCTACGAGCAGTACTTC. It codes for CASSLDRAYEQYF.

The V call is TRBV6-5, the J call TRBJ2-5; tentative D call: TRBD1 (6 bases). The CDR3 totals 13 residues. The germline V gene has CDR1 MNHEY and CDR2 SVGAGI. Trimming took 2 bases from V and 9 from J, leaving 13 bases between them. In DNA, the CDR3 is TGTGCCAGCAGTTACGCATCATACAGGGCCCAGTACTTC. Protein sequence: CASSYASYRAQYF.

The genes are TRBV4-1 and TRBJ1-3; D might be TRBD1 (6 bases). The CDR3 extends over 16 amino acids. The ends were cut back, 1 base at V and 4 bases at J, with 14 bases in the middle. Looked up from germline, CDR1 is MGHRA and CDR2 is YSYEKL. The CDR3 nucleotides are TGCGCCAGCAGCCAAGTTTCAGGGGCTCCAGGAAACACCATATATTTT. This codes for CASSQVSGAPGNTIYF.

V gene TRBV7-7 combines with J gene TRBJ2-7; TRBD1 agrees at 8 bases. Germline V gives CDR1 SSHAT, CDR2 FNYEAQ (reference sequence). The junction had 5 bases not matched to a gene; V was cut back by 5 bases and J by 5 bases. The CDR3 consists of 13 residues. CDR3 DNA: TGTGCCAGCAGCCAGGGGGCAGGGGACGAGCAGTACTTC. This translates into CASSQGAGDEQYF.

The chain combines TRBV7-2 with TRBJ2-5; no reliable D call. The CDR3 has 15 residues. Trimming removed 3 bases at V and 4 bases at J, with 15 bases between. Looked up from germline, CDR1 is SGHTA and CDR2 is FQGNSA. CDR3 in DNA: TGTGCCAGCAGCTTCAATATGGGTCAGGTAGAGACCCAGTACTTC. This gives the protein CASSFNMGQVETQYF.

V is TRBV19 and J is TRBJ1-5, with 7 bases aligning to TRBD1. Germline V lookup: CDR1 LNHDA, CDR2 SQIVND (reference sequence). Trimming at V came to 5 bases and at J to 4 bases, leaving 11 bases not matched to a gene. The CDR3 spans 16 residues. CDR3 loop: CASSLRQGTGNQPQHF. The CDR3 coding sequence is TGTGCCAGTAGTCTCAGACAGGGAACGGGTAATCAGCCCCAGCATTTT.

V and J are TRBV5-1 and TRBJ2-5; 11 bases are shared with TRBD1. The V gene end was trimmed by 0 bases and the J gene end by 5 bases; junction bases not matched to a gene: 12. Germline values: CDR1 SGHRS, CDR2 YFSETQ. The CDR3 is 18 residues long. The CDR3 DNA is TGCGCCAGCAGCTTGGGGGCTGGACAGGGGGCGATGGGGGAGACCCAGTACTTC. Amino acid sequence: CASSLGAGQGAMGETQYF.

The chain combines TRBV10-1 with TRBJ2-3; D is ambiguous. The CDR3 spans 16 residues. Per germline, CDR1 WNHNN and CDR2 SYGVQD (reference sequence). Trimming took 3 bases from V and 3 from J, leaving 16 bases between them. CDR3 DNA: TGCGCCAGCAGTGATATGGGATCCTTGGGGACAGATACGCAGTATTTT. It codes for CASSDMGSLGTDTQYF.

This clone occurred once. The V gene is TRBV7-3, the J gene TRBJ2-1, with TRBD2 matching 7 bases. V was pared by 0 bases and J by 9 bases, with 5 bases of the junction left unmatched. CDR1 is SGHTA, CDR2 FQGTGA, per germline. This CDR3 is 14 amino acids long. The chain's CDR3 is CASSLTSWGGEQFF. The CDR3 DNA is TGTGCCAGCAGCTTAACCTCTTGGGGGGGTGAGCAGTTCTTC.

V usage is TRBV7-2 and J usage is TRBJ2-1, with D perhaps matching TRBD1 or TRBD2 (6 bases each). Trimming left V 4 bases short and J 6 bases short, with 19 bases between. This CDR3 has 16 amino acids. Germline CDR1 reads SGHTA; CDR2 reads FQGNSA. The chain's CDR3 is CASSWSRLVRGNEQFF. For the CDR3, the DNA is TGTGCCAGCAGCTGGTCCAGACTAGTCAGGGGCAATGAGCAGTTCTTC.

V is TRBV14 and J is TRBJ2-1, with 10 positions matching TRBD1. This CDR3 has 16 residues. The V gene end was trimmed by 4 bases and the J gene end by 10 bases; junction bases not matched to a gene: 13. Per the germline V gene, CDR1 is SGHDN and CDR2 is FVKESK. In DNA form, the CDR3 reads TGTGCCAGCAGCCGCCCAGGACAGGGGGTGATCTTCGAGCAGTTCTTC. Translation: CASSRPGQGVIFEQFF.

This clone was recorded a few times. V usage is TRBV12-5 and J usage is TRBJ2-2; 7 nucleotides align to TRBD2. This CDR3 region has 16 residues. Per the germline V gene, CDR1 is LGHNT and CDR2 is FRNRAP. V was pared by 4 bases and J by 3 bases, with 8 bases of the junction left unmatched. The CDR3 loop reads CASGWSGREHTGELFF. The CDR3 DNA follows: TGTGCTAGTGGTTGGTCAGGGAGGGAGCACACCGGGGAGCTGTTTTTT.

This clone was picked up one time. The chain joins TRBV11-2 to TRBJ2-5; D not resolved. Trimming took off 5 bases at V and 3 bases at J, with 7 bases between the two ends. There are 12 residues in the CDR3. Germline V gene lookup returns CDR1 SGHAT and CDR2 FQNNGV. The CDR3 DNA follows: TGTGCCAGCAGCAACGTAGAAGAGACCCAGTACTTC. This encodes CASSNVEETQYF.

About this clone itself: An end of the junction differs from the germline gene, which may be a read error. The V gene is TRBV25-1, the J gene TRBJ2-7; perhaps TRBD2 as D (6 bases). CDR1 is MGHDK, CDR2 SYGVNS, per germline. CDR3 length: 15 amino acids. The CDR3 is CASSESGSPIGEQYF. In DNA form, the CDR3 reads TGTGCCAGCAGCGAATCCGGGAGCCCGATCGGCGAGCAGTACTTC.

This CDR3 is CASSLVLSGTSGSYEQYF. CDR3 in DNA: TGTGCCAGCTCACTGGTCCTTTCCGGGACTAGCGGGAGCTACGAGCAGTACTTC. The chain links TRBV18 to TRBJ2-7, with TRBD2 matching over 14 bases. V trimming: 4 bases; J trimming: 3 bases; junction bases outside the gene matches: 11. Germline assignment: CDR1 KGHSH and CDR2 LQKENI. CDR3 length equals 18 residues.

The chain uses TRBV4-1 and TRBJ2-7, with 14 bases lining up with TRBD2. This CDR3 contains 18 residues. The trim removed 1 base at V and 3 bases at J, leaving 8 bases unmatched. Looked up from germline, CDR1 is MGHRA and CDR2 is YSYEKL. The CDR3 coding sequence is TGCGCCAGCAGCCAAGTTTGGACTAGCGGGAGGAAACTCTACGAGCAGTACTTC. Residues: CASSQVWTSGRKLYEQYF.

The rearrangement joins TRBV9 to TRBJ2-7, with D perhaps being TRBD1 or TRBD2 (5 bases each). Looked up from germline, CDR1 is SGDLS and CDR2 is YYNGEE. The V and J ends lost 0 bases and 2 bases respectively, with 15 bases between them. The CDR3 spans 16 residues. CDR3: CASSVGPGTDTYEQYF. In DNA, the CDR3 is TGTGCCAGCAGCGTAGGGCCCGGGACCGACACCTACGAGCAGTACTTC.

This chain connects TRBV6-4 to TRBJ2-1; no firm D call. Germline CDR1 MRHNA, CDR2 SNTAGT. This CDR3 spans 13 amino acids. Trimming pared 0 bases from V and 7 bases from J, leaving 7 bases between. CDR3 DNA sequence: TGTGCCAGCAGTGACTCGGGTGGGAATGAGCAGTTCTTC. Amino acids: CASSDSGGNEQFF.

The chain links TRBV29-1 to TRBJ1-1, with TRBD1 as a possible D gene (6 bases). Trimming removed 4 bases from V and 0 bases from J, with 12 bases in between. Germline V gene data show CDR1 as SQVTM and CDR2 as ANQGSEA. This CDR3 has 14 residues. The CDR3 DNA sequence: TGCAGCGTTGTACCTGACAGGATGAACACTGAAGCTTTCTTT. The encoded protein is CSVVPDRMNTEAFF.

V is TRBV19 and J is TRBJ2-1, with D tentatively TRBD2 (7 bases). Trimming took off 4 bases at V and 2 bases at J, with 12 bases between the two ends. The CDR3 loop spans 15 amino acids. Germline CDR1 reads LNHDA; CDR2 reads SQIVND (reference sequence). CDR3 region: CASSRGGLTYNEQFF. The CDR3 nucleotides read TGTGCCAGTAGTAGGGGGGGGCTGACCTACAATGAGCAGTTCTTC.

Note on this clone: The sample holds other DNA sequences that translate to the same CDR3. The CDR3 DNA follows: TGTGCCAGCTCACCAGGACTCCAAGAGACCCAGTACTTC. This gives the protein CASSPGLQETQYF. The rearrangement uses TRBV18 and TRBJ2-5; D might be TRBD2 (5 bases). Between the trimmed V and J ends, which lost 2 bases and 1 base, there was a span of 5 bases. The CDR3 spans 13 residues. CDR1 KGHSH and CDR2 LQKENI come from the germline V gene.

This rearrangement joins TRBV10-3 to TRBJ2-7; 9 bases are a match to TRBD1. The CDR3 sequence is 13 residues long. The germline V gene has CDR1 ENHRY and CDR2 SYGVKD. Trimming cost V 5 bases and J 4 bases; bases outside gene matches: 3. The CDR3 region is CAISPGQGYEQYF. In DNA form, the CDR3 reads TGTGCCATCAGTCCTGGACAGGGGTACGAGCAGTACTTC.